Below, one T cell receptor (beta chain) is given with its context. Antigen specificity is unknown. These data originate in a study of PD-L1 blockade in urothelial cancer. Study in general: At 3 weeks after treatment start (second dose) and again at 6 weeks, blood was analyzed. Median T cell yield from blood was around 140,000.

Noted time point: pretreatment peripheral blood. Enrolled patients showed locally advanced or metastatic urothelial carcinoma. V lost 2 bases and J lost 1, with 3 bases in between. There are 12 residues in the CDR3. From germline, CDR1 is SGHDT and CDR2 YYEEEE. Sequencing used immunoSEQ multiplex PCR; TCRdb keeps in-frame clones, though not all of them. The sample includes 65,000 to 90,000 clones, 65% to 85% of them seen just once. Study results and limitations: The study found that durable-benefit patients expanded tumor-associated blood clones more at 3 weeks.

This specimen consisted of PBMCs, obtained around atezolizumab (anti-PD-L1) treatment. This chain uses TRBV5-6 with TRBJ1-2; no reliable D call. The TCR originated in a woman between 65 and 79 years old with urothelial cancer. CDR3 amino acids: CASSFNNYGYTF. The CDR3 bases are TGTGCCAGCAGCTTCAATAACTATGGCTACACCTTC.